This T cell receptor beta chain came from a study of blood T cells in healthy people across ages. General observations from the study: Compared with aged donors, long-lived donors showed fewer expanded clones, suggesting selection.

For this clonotype: Its cognate antigen is unknown.

The trim removed 7 bases at V and 7 bases at J, leaving 6 bases unmatched. The CDR3 covers 13 residues. CDR1 is MNHEY and CDR2 is SMNVEV in the germline V gene (reference sequence). A second PCR, run for about 7 to 11 cycles, used a sample-barcoded 5' primer plus a J-beta primer mix. Through a template-switch adaptor with 12 random nucleotides, each cDNA molecule received a tag. TCRdb passed the 5' RACE reads through MiXCR, listing each CDR3 protein once. This table holds over 1.5 million distinct CDR3 sequences, around half found once. Sequenced input: blood. The sequence was collected from a woman aged 40 to 55 in good health. The V and J genes are TRBV27 and TRBJ2-1; 8 bases agree with TRBD1. The CDR3 reads CASTWTGSNEQFF. In DNA, the CDR3 is TGTGCCAGCACCTGGACAGGGAGTAATGAGCAGTTCTTC.